This T cell receptor beta chain was sequenced in a study of beta chain features in type 1 diabetes. Overall study results and limits: Fewer insertions but more deletions were seen at VDJ junctions in type 1 diabetes patients.

The CDR3 sequence is 17 residues long. Looked up from germline, CDR1 is SGHTA and CDR2 is FQGNSA. Losses at the gene ends were 1 base for V and 1 base for J; bases not matched to a gene: 2. Purity of each sorted population was above 98%. Expressed TCRB transcripts were sequenced, since all the RNA that had been isolated was reverse transcribed. Data came from immunoSEQ multiplex PCR; TCRdb stores just in-frame clones and leaves some out. The table shows 10,000 to 15,000 clones, with approximately 47% occurring only once. This clone was seen a single time. Its cognate antigen is unknown. The sequencing input was stem cell memory CD4+ T cells from blood. This chain uses TRBV7-2 with TRBJ2-1, with TRBD2 matching 12 bases. The TCR originated in a man younger than 30 in good health. Here the CDR3 DNA reads TGTGCCAGCAGCTTAGGTCTAGCGGGGGGGTCCTACAATGAGCAGTTCTTC. Protein product: CASSLGLAGGSYNEQFF. Combining the CDR3 with reference TRBV7-2 and TRBJ2-1 gives the whole variable domain GAGVSQSPSNKVTEKGKDVELRCDPISGHTALYWYRQSLGQGLEFLIYFQGNSAPDKSGLPSDRFSAERTGGSVSTLTIQRTQQEDSAVYLCASSLGLAGGSYNEQFFGPGTRLTVL.